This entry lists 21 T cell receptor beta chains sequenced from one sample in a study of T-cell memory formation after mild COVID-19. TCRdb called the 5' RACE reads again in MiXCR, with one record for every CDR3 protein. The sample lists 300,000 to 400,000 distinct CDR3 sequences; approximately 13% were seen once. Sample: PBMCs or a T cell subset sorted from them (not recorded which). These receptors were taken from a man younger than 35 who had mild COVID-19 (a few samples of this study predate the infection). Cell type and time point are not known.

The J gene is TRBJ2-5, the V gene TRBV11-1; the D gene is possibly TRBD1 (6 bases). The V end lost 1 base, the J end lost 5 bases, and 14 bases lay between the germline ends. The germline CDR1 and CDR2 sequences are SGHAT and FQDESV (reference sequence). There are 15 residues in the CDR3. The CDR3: CASSLGGTPKETQYF. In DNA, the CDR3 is TGTGCCAGCAGCTTAGGAGGGACACCCAAGGAGACCCAGTACTTC.

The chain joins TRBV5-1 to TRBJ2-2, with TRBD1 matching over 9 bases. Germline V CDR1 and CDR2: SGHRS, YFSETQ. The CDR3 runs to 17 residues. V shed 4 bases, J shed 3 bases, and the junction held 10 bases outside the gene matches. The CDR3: CASSLARTGDHTGELFF. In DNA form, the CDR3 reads TGCGCCAGCAGCCTGGCCCGGACAGGGGACCACACCGGGGAGCTGTTTTTT.

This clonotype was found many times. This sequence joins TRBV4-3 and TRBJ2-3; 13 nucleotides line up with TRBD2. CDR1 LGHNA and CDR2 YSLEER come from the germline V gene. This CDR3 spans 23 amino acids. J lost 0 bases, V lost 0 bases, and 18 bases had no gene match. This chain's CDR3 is CASSQDVSGWAGTSGVSTDTQYF. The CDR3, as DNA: TGCGCCAGCAGCCAAGATGTGTCGGGCTGGGCCGGGACTAGCGGGGTCAGCACAGATACGCAGTATTTT.

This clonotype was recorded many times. As DNA, the CDR3 is TGTGCCAGCAGCGGAGGGAAGTGGGTTCAAGAGACCCAGTACTTC. Its protein product is CASSGGKWVQETQYF. The rearrangement joins TRBV27 to TRBJ2-5; weak D call: TRBD2 (6 bases). Germline V gives CDR1 MNHEY, CDR2 SMNVEV (reference sequence). V was clipped by 6 bases and J by 2 bases, with 16 bases between them. The CDR3 is 15 amino acids.

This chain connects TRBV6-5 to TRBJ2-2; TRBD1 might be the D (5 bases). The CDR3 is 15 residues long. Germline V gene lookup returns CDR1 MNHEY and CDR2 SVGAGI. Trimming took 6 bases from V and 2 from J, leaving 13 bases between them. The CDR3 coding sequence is TGTGCCAGCAGCTTTGACAGACGTAACACCGGGGAGCTGTTTTTT. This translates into CASSFDRRNTGELFF.

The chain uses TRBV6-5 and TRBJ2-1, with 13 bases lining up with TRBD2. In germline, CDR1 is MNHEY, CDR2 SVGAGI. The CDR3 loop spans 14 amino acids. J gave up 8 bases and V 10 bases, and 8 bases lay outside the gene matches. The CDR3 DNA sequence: TGTGCCACCCGTACTAGCGGGGGGGCCTATGAGCAGTTCTTC. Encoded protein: CATRTSGGAYEQFF.

CDR3 nucleotides: TGTGCCAGCACCGCCACCCGGGGGGATACGCAGTATTTT. Residues: CASTATRGDTQYF. V gene TRBV5-4 combines with J gene TRBJ2-3; the D gene is possibly TRBD2 (6 bases). With 6 bases removed from V and 6 bases from J, the gap between germline ends came to 14 bases. The CDR3 extends over 13 amino acids. Germline CDR1 reads SGHNT; CDR2 reads YYREEE (reference sequence).

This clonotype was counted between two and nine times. The CDR3 DNA sequence: TGCGCCAGCAGCCTGGAGACTAGCGGGGCCTACGAGCAGTACGTC. Encoded protein: CASSLETSGAYEQYV. This rearrangement joins TRBV4-1 to TRBJ2-7; TRBD2 matches at 11 bases. Germline CDR1 reads MGHRA; CDR2 reads YSYEKL. V shed 4 bases and J 2 bases; nucleotides not matched to a gene: 4. This CDR3 is 15 amino acids long.

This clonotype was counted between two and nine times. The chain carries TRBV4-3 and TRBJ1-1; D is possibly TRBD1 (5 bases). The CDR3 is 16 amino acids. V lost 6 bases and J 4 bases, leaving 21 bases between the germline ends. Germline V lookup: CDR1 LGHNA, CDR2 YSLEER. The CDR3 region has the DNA TGCGCCAGCAGTACGAAACGGGGGGGATCGGGCACTGAAGCTTTCTTT. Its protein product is CASSTKRGGSGTEAFF.

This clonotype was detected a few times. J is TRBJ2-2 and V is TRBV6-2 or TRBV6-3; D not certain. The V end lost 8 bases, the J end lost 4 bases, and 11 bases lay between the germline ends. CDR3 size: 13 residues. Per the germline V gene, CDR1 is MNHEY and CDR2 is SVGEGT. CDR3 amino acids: CASRGYPTGELFF. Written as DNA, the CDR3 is TGTGCCAGCCGAGGCTACCCCACCGGGGAGCTGTTTTTT.

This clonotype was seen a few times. This CDR3 reads CASSTQGVNTEAFF. As DNA, the CDR3 is TGTGCCAGCAGCACCCAGGGGGTGAACACTGAAGCTTTCTTT. V gene TRBV7-2 combines with J gene TRBJ1-1, with TRBD1 matching over 7 bases. This CDR3 region has 14 residues. J was trimmed by 0 bases and V by 5 bases; bases with no gene match: 3. Germline V lookup: CDR1 SGHTA, CDR2 FQGNSA. The whole variable domain, remainder taken from reference TRBV7-2 and TRBJ1-1, is GAGVSQSPSNKVTEKGKDVELRCDPISGHTALYWYRQSLGQGLEFLIYFQGNSAPDKSGLPSDRFSAERTGGSVSTLTIQRTQQEDSAVYLCASSTQGVNTEAFFGQGTRLTVV.

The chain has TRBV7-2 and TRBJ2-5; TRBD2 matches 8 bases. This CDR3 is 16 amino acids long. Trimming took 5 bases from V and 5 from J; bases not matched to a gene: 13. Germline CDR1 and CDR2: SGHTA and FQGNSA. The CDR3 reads CASSAGGTGGKETQYF. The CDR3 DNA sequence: TGTGCCAGCAGCGCTGGGGGTACGGGGGGGAAGGAGACCCAGTACTTC.

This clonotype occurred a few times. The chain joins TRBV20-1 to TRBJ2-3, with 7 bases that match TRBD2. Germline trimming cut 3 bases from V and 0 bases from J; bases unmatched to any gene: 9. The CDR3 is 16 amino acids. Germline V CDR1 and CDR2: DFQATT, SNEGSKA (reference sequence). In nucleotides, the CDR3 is TGCAGTGCTAGGCCCCGCCAGCGGGGTAGCACAGATACGCAGTATTTT. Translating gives CSARPRQRGSTDTQYF.

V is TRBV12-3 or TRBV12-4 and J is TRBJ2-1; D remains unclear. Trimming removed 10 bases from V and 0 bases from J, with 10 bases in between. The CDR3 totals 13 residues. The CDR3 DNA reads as TGTGCCATCCGATTCAGCTCCTACAATGAGCAGTTCTTC. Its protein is CAIRFSSYNEQFF.

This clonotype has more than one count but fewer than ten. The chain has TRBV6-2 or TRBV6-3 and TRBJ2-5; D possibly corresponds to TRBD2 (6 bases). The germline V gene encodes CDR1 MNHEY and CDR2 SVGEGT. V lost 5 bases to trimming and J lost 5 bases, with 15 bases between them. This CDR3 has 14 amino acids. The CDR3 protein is CASSPGTSFETQYF. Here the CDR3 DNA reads TGTGCCAGCAGTCCAGGGACTTCCTTCGAGACCCAGTACTTC.

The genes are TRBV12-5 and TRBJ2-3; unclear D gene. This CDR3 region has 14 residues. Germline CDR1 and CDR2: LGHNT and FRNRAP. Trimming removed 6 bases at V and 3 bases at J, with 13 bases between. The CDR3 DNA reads TGTGCTAGTGGCCCCGGCAGCCGGACAGATACGCAGTATTTT. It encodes CASGPGSRTDTQYF.

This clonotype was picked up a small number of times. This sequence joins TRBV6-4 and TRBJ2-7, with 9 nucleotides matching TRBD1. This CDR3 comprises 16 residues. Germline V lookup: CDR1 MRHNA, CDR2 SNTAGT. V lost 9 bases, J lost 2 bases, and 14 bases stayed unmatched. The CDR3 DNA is TGTGCCAGGGGGGGTTCTCCGGGACAGGGCCCCTACGAGCAGTACGTC. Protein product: CARGGSPGQGPYEQYV.

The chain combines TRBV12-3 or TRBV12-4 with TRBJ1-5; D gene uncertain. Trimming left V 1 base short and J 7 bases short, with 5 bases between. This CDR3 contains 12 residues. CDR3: CASSLDVQPQHF. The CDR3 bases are TGTGCCAGCAGTTTAGACGTACAGCCCCAGCATTTT.

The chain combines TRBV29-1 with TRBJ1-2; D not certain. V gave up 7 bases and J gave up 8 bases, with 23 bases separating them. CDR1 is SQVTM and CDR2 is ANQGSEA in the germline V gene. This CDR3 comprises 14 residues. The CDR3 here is CSDLNDGGGRGYTF. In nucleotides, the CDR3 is TGCAGCGACCTAAATGACGGAGGCGGGAGAGGCTACACCTTC.

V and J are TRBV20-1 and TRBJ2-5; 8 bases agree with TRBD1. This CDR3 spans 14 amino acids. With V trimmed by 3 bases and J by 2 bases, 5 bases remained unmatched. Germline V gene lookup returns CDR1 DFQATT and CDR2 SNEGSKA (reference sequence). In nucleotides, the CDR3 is TGCAGTGCTAGGCTCGGGACAGGTCAAGAGACCCAGTACTTC. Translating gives CSARLGTGQETQYF.

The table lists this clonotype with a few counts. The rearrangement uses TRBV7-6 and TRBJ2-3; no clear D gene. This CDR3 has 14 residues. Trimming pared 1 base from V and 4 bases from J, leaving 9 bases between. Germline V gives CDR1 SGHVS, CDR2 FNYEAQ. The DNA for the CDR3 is TGTGCCAGCAGCTTAGACGCGACGGCAGATACGCAGTATTTT. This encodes CASSLDATADTQYF. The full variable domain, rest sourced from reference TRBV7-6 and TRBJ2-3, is GAGVSQSPRYKVTKRGQDVALRCDPISGHVSLYWYRQALGQGPEFLTYFNYEAQQDKSGLPNDRFSAERPEGSISTLTIQRTEQRDSAMYRCASSLDATADTQYFGPGTRLTVL.